These 32 T cell receptor beta chains were sequenced from one sample in a study of blood T cell repertoires in COVID-19. TCRdb keeps only in-frame clones here, not all; method: immunoSEQ multiplex PCR. The sample yields 150,000 to 200,000 clones, around four fifths seen once. Sequences were obtained from peripheral blood. These receptor sequences come from an elderly woman with COVID-19, enrolled during active disease.

This clone has only one observation. This chain links TRBV11-2 with TRBJ2-2, with D uncertain. Germline-derived CDR1 and CDR2 are SGHAT and FQNNGV. Trimming removed 5 bases at V and 9 bases at J, with 10 bases between. The length of the CDR3 is 12 residues. The CDR3 bases are TGTGCCAGCAGCAGAGCCGCGCGGGAGCTGTTTTTT. The encoded protein is CASSRAARELFF. The complete variable domain, with remaining parts taken from reference TRBV11-2 and TRBJ2-2, reads EAGVAQSPRYKIIEKRQSVAFWCNPISGHATLYWYQQILGQGPKLLIQFQNNGVVDDSQLPKDRFSAERLKGVDSTLKIQPAKLEDSAVYLCASSRAARELFFGEGSRLTVL.

J is TRBJ1-3 and V is TRBV3-1 (or the pseudogene TRBV3-2); D might be TRBD1 (5 bases). The CDR3 spans 18 residues. V was clipped by 0 bases and J by 0 bases, with 15 bases between them. The germline V gene has CDR1 LGHDT and CDR2 YNNKEL (reference sequence). As DNA, the CDR3 is TGTGCCAGCAGCCAAGAACCAGGGAAACGGAGCTCTGGAAACACCATATATTTT. It codes for CASSQEPGKRSSGNTIYF.

The genes are TRBV18 and TRBJ2-3, with 8 bases aligning to TRBD1. CDR1 is KGHSH and CDR2 is LQKENI in the germline V gene. CDR3 length: 16 residues. The trim removed 2 bases at V and 6 bases at J, leaving 10 bases unmatched. CDR3 bases: TGTGCCAGCTCACCAAGGGCAGGGGGCCTCTTGGATACGCAGTATTTT. This gives the protein CASSPRAGGLLDTQYF.

This clone occurred a few times. The CDR3 nucleotides are TGTGCCAGCAGTGAATTGTTAGGACAGACCGCCTCCTACGAGCAGTACTTC. It yields the protein CASSELLGQTASYEQYF. V and J are TRBV6-1 and TRBJ2-7, with a weak D call TRBD1 (6 bases). The V end lost 2 bases, the J end lost 0 bases, and 17 bases lay between the germline ends. The CDR3 length is 17 residues. CDR1 is MNHNS and CDR2 is SASEGT in the germline V gene.

The rearrangement joins TRBV6-5 to TRBJ1-5, with 9 bases that match TRBD1. Germline CDR1 is MNHEY and CDR2 is SVGAGI. The CDR3 consists of 15 residues. J gave up 1 base and V 6 bases, and 4 bases lay outside the gene matches. The CDR3 bases are TGTGCCAGCAGCCCCGACAGGGGGAGCAATCAGCCCCAGCATTTT. This gives the protein CASSPDRGSNQPQHF.

CDR3 coding DNA: TGCGCCAGCAGTGAGCCGACAGGGGGCAGCGGGGAGACCCAGTACTTC. Translation: CASSEPTGGSGETQYF. The chain links TRBV10-1 to TRBJ2-5; TRBD1 agrees at 10 bases. Trimming cost V 2 bases and J 5 bases; bases outside gene matches: 8. The CDR3 consists of 16 residues. Per the germline V gene, CDR1 is WNHNN and CDR2 is SYGVQD (reference sequence).

The rearrangement joins TRBV19 to TRBJ2-7; a possible D gene is TRBD2 (5 bases). The CDR3 spans 16 residues. V was clipped by 4 bases and J by 3 bases, with 19 bases between them. The V gene's germline CDR1 is LNHDA and CDR2 SQIVND (reference sequence). CDR3 nucleotide sequence: TGTGCCAGTAGTAGCACCCGGGAAGCTAGGATCTACGAGCAGTACTTC. As protein: CASSSTREARIYEQYF.

This chain joins TRBV5-1 and TRBJ2-5; TRBD1 is a possible D gene (5 bases). The CDR3 has 17 amino acids. The V gene's germline CDR1 is SGHRS and CDR2 YFSETQ. The V end lost 0 bases, the J end lost 2 bases, and 17 bases lay between the germline ends. CDR3 nucleotide sequence: TGCGCCAGCAGCTTGGCCGATCAGTCGTCAGGGCAAGAGACCCAGTACTTC. It specifies CASSLADQSSGQETQYF.

The chain uses TRBV25-1 and TRBJ1-1; TRBD1 matches 10 bases. CDR3 length equals 13 residues. CDR1 is MGHDK and CDR2 is SYGVNS in the germline V gene. J was trimmed by 2 bases and V by 9 bases; bases with no gene match: 3. CDR3 loop: CASRTGGNTEAFF. The DNA for the CDR3 is TGTGCCAGTCGGACAGGGGGAAACACTGAAGCTTTCTTT.

The chain has TRBV7-2 and TRBJ2-7; TRBD2 matches at 12 bases. Germline loops: CDR1 SGHTA, CDR2 FQGNSA. The CDR3 runs 18 residues. Losses at the gene ends were 1 base for V and 0 bases for J; bases not matched to a gene: 7. CDR3 in DNA: TGTGCCAGCAGCTTAGGGAAAGCTAGCGGGAGGGCCTCCTACGAGCAGTACTTC. Its translation: CASSLGKASGRASYEQYF.

The chain employs TRBV5-6 and TRBJ1-2; 7 bases fit TRBD1. This CDR3 is built from 14 residues. The junction had 5 bases not matched to a gene; V was cut back by 4 bases and J by 2 bases. The germline V gene has CDR1 SGHDT and CDR2 YYEEEE. CDR3 nucleotide sequence: TGTGCCAGCAGCAAACAGGGGCAAAACTATGGCTACACCTTC. The encoded protein is CASSKQGQNYGYTF.

The chain links TRBV7-3 to TRBJ1-2, with a possible D match to TRBD1 (6 bases). In germline, CDR1 is SGHTA, CDR2 FQGTGA. V was shortened by 4 bases and J by 4 bases, with 19 bases between the two germline ends. The CDR3 covers 16 residues. As DNA, the CDR3 is TGTGCCAGCAGCTATACCCAGGGGCACAGCCCCTATGGCTACACCTTC. This translates into CASSYTQGHSPYGYTF.

In its sample, this clone was seen once. This chain uses TRBV6-5 with TRBJ2-7; TRBD2 matches 11 bases. The CDR3 is 15 amino acids. CDR1 and CDR2 from the germline V gene are MNHEY and SVGAGI. The V and J ends lost 8 bases and 0 bases, in that order; junction bases with no gene match: 6. The CDR3 protein is CASRYGLAGSYEQYF. The CDR3 nucleotides are TGTGCCAGCCGATACGGACTAGCGGGCTCCTACGAGCAGTACTTC.

This clone occurred a few times. The chain carries TRBV23-1 and TRBJ1-1; the match to TRBD1 covers 8 bases. TRBV23-1 is an open reading frame, and its role is uncertain. Trimming cost V 4 bases and J 0 bases; bases outside gene matches: 4. The CDR3 has 15 residues. The CDR3 sequence is CASSLRQGMNTEAFF. The CDR3 DNA reads as TGCGCCAGCAGTCTGAGACAGGGGATGAACACTGAAGCTTTCTTT.

The V and J genes are TRBV28 and TRBJ1-2, with TRBD1 matching 8 bases. Germline values: CDR1 MDHEN, CDR2 SYDVKM. The CDR3 length is 14 residues. V gave up 7 bases and J gave up 4 bases; unmatched junction bases: 8. The CDR3 is CASIPGGGSYGYTF. For the CDR3, the DNA is TGTGCCAGCATCCCAGGGGGCGGTAGCTATGGCTACACCTTC.

The chain couples TRBV5-1 to TRBJ1-6; 7 nucleotides align to TRBD1. V shed 0 bases, J shed 7 bases, and the junction held 4 bases outside the gene matches. Germline CDR1 is SGHRS and CDR2 is YFSETQ. The CDR3 covers 15 residues. For the CDR3, the DNA is TGCGCCAGCAGCTTGGAGTGGGACAGCAATTCACCCCTCCACTTT. It codes for CASSLEWDSNSPLHF.

The J gene is TRBJ2-3, the V gene TRBV28, with 9 bases matching TRBD1. This CDR3 spans 17 amino acids. The germline CDR1 and CDR2 sequences are MDHEN and SYDVKM. Trimming took 3 bases from V and 3 from J; bases not matched to a gene: 10. The CDR3 DNA follows: TGTGCCAGCAGTTTGGGTCTGGGGACAGGGACGACAGATACGCAGTATTTT. Translating gives CASSLGLGTGTTDTQYF.

The chain is built from TRBV4-2 and TRBJ2-3; 9 positions match TRBD2. This CDR3 has 16 amino acids. CDR1 LGHNA and CDR2 YNFKEQ come from the germline V gene. Unmatched junction bases numbered 3, after V lost 1 base and J lost 1 base. CDR3 amino acids: CASSQVGGGGTDTQYF. The CDR3 nucleotides read TGTGCCAGCAGCCAAGTAGGCGGGGGGGGCACAGATACGCAGTATTTT.

This chain uses TRBV19 with TRBJ1-2, with D unresolved. V was pared by 3 bases and J by 4 bases, with 12 bases between. CDR1 LNHDA and CDR2 SQIVND come from the germline V gene (reference sequence). The CDR3 is made up of 14 amino acids. DNA of the CDR3: TGTGCCAGTAGTATCGCGGCCGGCGGCTATGGCTACACCTTC. Translating gives CASSIAAGGYGYTF. The full variable domain, in which reference TRBV19 and TRBJ1-2 provide the parts outside the CDR3, is DGGITQSPKYLFRKEGQNVTLSCEQNLNHDAMYWYRQDPGQGLRLIYYSQIVNDFQKGDIAEGYSVSREKKESFPLTVTSAQKNPTAFYLCASSIAAGGYGYTFGSGTRLTVV.

This rearrangement joins TRBV7-3 to TRBJ2-1; a weak D match, TRBD2 (6 bases). CDR1 and CDR2 from the germline V gene are SGHTA and FQGTGA. The CDR3 sequence is 13 residues long. Deletions cut 2 bases from V and 13 bases from J, with 15 bases between. DNA for the CDR3: TGTGCCAGCAGCTTAGTTGGCAGCGGGCCTCAGTTCTTC. This sequence encodes CASSLVGSGPQFF. Full variable domain (rest looked up from reference TRBV7-3 and TRBJ2-1): GAGVSQTPSNKVTEKGKYVELRCDPISGHTALYWYRQSLGQGPEFLIYFQGTGAADDSGLPNDRFFAVRPEGSVSTLKIQRTERGDSAVYLCASSLVGSGPQFFGPGTRLTVL.

This clone appeared a single time. The chain combines TRBV7-2 with TRBJ2-4; no reliable D call. From germline, CDR1 is SGHTA and CDR2 FQGNSA. The length of the CDR3 is 14 residues. V shed 5 bases and J shed 0 bases, with 8 bases lying between them. The CDR3 region has the DNA TGTGCCAGCAGCCTTCGTTTAGCCAAAAACATTCAGTACTTC. Its protein is CASSLRLAKNIQYF.

This clone was detected only once. The chain uses TRBV3-1 (or the pseudogene TRBV3-2) and TRBJ1-1, with a possible D match to TRBD1 (6 bases). Between the trimmed V and J ends, which lost 3 bases and 4 bases, there was a span of 12 bases. This CDR3 region has 14 residues. From germline, CDR1 is LGHDT and CDR2 YNNKEL (reference sequence). CDR3 amino acids: CASSQPGGATEAFF. Here the CDR3 DNA reads TGTGCCAGCAGCCAGCCGGGGGGGGCCACTGAAGCTTTCTTT.

This chain connects TRBV7-9 to TRBJ2-6; D possibly corresponds to TRBD2 (5 bases). Germline lookup yields CDR1 SEHNR and CDR2 FQNEAQ (reference sequence). The ends were cut back, 5 bases at V and 4 bases at J, with 9 bases in the middle. The CDR3 runs to 14 residues. The CDR3 loop is CASSPRGGANVLTF. The CDR3 DNA reads as TGTGCCAGCAGCCCCCGCGGGGGGGCCAACGTCCTGACTTTC.

The table lists this clone with a few counts. V is TRBV19 and J is TRBJ2-7, with D perhaps TRBD1 (5 bases). V lost 6 bases, J lost 6 bases, and 21 bases lay in between. Germline-derived CDR1 and CDR2 are LNHDA and SQIVND (reference sequence). CDR3 length equals 15 residues. The chain's CDR3 is CASRPPGNPSGEQYF. CDR3 nucleotides: TGTGCCAGTAGACCCCCAGGGAACCCATCGGGCGAGCAGTACTTC.

The genes are TRBV21-1 and TRBJ1-6; whether TRBD1, the table's D call, matches the DNA was not checked. TRBV21-1 is a known pseudogene. The CDR3 is 16 residues long. The CDR3: CASSKEGTGIRSPLHF. Written as DNA, the CDR3 is TGTGCCAGCAGCAAAGAAGGGACAGGGATTCGCTCACCCCTCCACTTT.

This rearrangement joins TRBV5-5 to TRBJ1-5; 9 bases agree with TRBD1. Germline CDR1 is SGHKS and CDR2 is YYEKEE (reference sequence). V shed 4 bases, J shed 7 bases, and the junction held 18 bases outside the gene matches. The CDR3 loop spans 18 amino acids. The DNA for the CDR3 is TGTGCCAGCAGCCCGGGACAGGGTTTTAGTTCTTCAGGGCAGCCCCAGCATTTT. Amino acids: CASSPGQGFSSSGQPQHF.

The CDR3 nucleotides are TGTGCCAGCAGTGATCAACAGGGGCCGTATAATTCACCCCTCCACTTT. It specifies CASSDQQGPYNSPLHF. The chain carries TRBV28 and TRBJ1-6, with 7 nucleotides matching TRBD1. V lost 5 bases, J lost 4 bases, and 8 bases stayed unmatched. Germline loops: CDR1 MDHEN, CDR2 SYDVKM. This CDR3 spans 16 amino acids.

This chain links TRBV21-1 with TRBJ1-2. TRBV21-1 is recorded as a pseudogene. The CDR3 is 18 amino acids. CDR3 DNA sequence: TGTGCCAGCAGCAAAGGACGCCTACCGAGCGCCTGGTTCCATGGCTACACCTTC. Its translation is CASSKGRLPSAWFHGYTF.

This rearrangement joins TRBV4-2 to TRBJ2-7; tentative D call: TRBD1 (7 bases). Per germline, CDR1 LGHNA and CDR2 YNFKEQ. The ends were cut back, 0 bases at V and 7 bases at J, with 19 bases in the middle. The CDR3 totals 16 residues. The CDR3 bases are TGTGCCAGCAGCCAAGATTTCGGGACTCAGGGGGGAGAGCAGTACTTC. It yields the protein CASSQDFGTQGGEQYF.

The chain links TRBV6-5 to TRBJ1-5; no definite D call. This CDR3 is built from 12 residues. Trimming left V 4 bases short and J 9 bases short, with 10 bases between. Germline V CDR1 and CDR2: MNHEY, SVGAGI. The CDR3 nucleotides read TGTGCCAGCAGTTTACCCTCGGGGCCCCAGCATTTT. Translation gives CASSLPSGPQHF.

This chain joins TRBV4-1 and TRBJ1-6; no clear D gene. CDR3 size: 15 residues. The germline gives CDR1 MGHRA, CDR2 YSYEKL. V lost 2 bases, J lost 4 bases, and 9 bases lay in between. The CDR3: CASSQQEDYNSPLHF. The CDR3 DNA reads TGCGCCAGCAGCCAACAGGAGGATTATAATTCACCCCTCCACTTT.

The rearrangement links TRBV29-1 to TRBJ1-1, with D possibly TRBD1 on 5 matching bases. Germline loops: CDR1 SQVTM, CDR2 ANQGSEA. CDR3 length: 12 residues. The V and J ends lost 4 bases and 6 bases respectively, with 12 bases between them. In nucleotides, the CDR3 is TGCAGCGTTGCTGGGGCCCAGCCTGAAGCTTTCTTT. Residues: CSVAGAQPEAFF. Full variable domain (outside the CDR3, taken from reference TRBV29-1 and TRBJ1-1): SAVISQKPSRDICQRGTSLTIQCQVDSQVTMMFWYRQQPGQSLTLIATANQGSEATYESGFVIDKFPISRPNLTFSTLTVSNMSPEDSSIYLCSVAGAQPEAFFGQGTRLTVV.